Listed below are T cell receptor beta chains from one sample, sequenced in a study of blood T cell repertoires in COVID-19. The protocol was immunoSEQ multiplex PCR, while the TCRdb copy is restricted to in-frame clones and leaves out a portion. The sample contains some 110,000 clones, approximately 84% of which appear only once. Sequencing used peripheral blood. These receptors all stem from a man between 65 and 80 years old with active or convalescent COVID-19. The CDR3 runs from the conserved cysteine through the conserved F or W. D genes are given only for firm matches. Clone size is stated in some rows and not others, as once, few, many or a class when expanded.

CDR3 DNA: TGTGCCACCAGTGATAGCGGGAGGGCCACAGATACGCAGTATTTT
CDR3 protein: CATSDSGRATDTQYF
V gene: TRBV24-1
CDR3 length: 15
D gene: TRBD2
clone size: few
J gene: TRBJ2-3

CDR3 DNA: TGTGCCAGCAGCTTAGGGTCGGTTGGAGAGACCCAGTACTTC
CDR3 protein: CASSLGSVGETQYF
V gene: TRBV7-2
CDR3 length: 14
D gene: NA
clone size: NA
J gene: TRBJ2-5

CDR3 DNA: TGCAGCGTTGAAGTCCTCCTCCTGACAGGTATTAGCTTTGGCTACACCTTC
CDR3 protein: CSVEVLLLTGISFGYTF
V gene: TRBV29-1
CDR3 length: 17
D gene: NA
clone size: NA
J gene: TRBJ1-2

CDR3 DNA: TGTGCCAGCAGCCAAGCTTTTCGTGGGGGGTTAACAGATACGCAGTATTTT
CDR3 protein: CASSQAFRGGLTDTQYF
V gene: TRBV3-1/TRBV3-2
CDR3 length: 17
D gene: NA
clone size: NA
J gene: TRBJ2-3

CDR3 DNA: TGTGCCAGCAGCTCTAACGGACAGGAAAAACTGTTTTTT
CDR3 protein: CASSSNGQEKLFF
V gene: TRBV11-3
CDR3 length: 13
D gene: NA
clone size: NA
J gene: TRBJ1-4

CDR3 DNA: TGCGCCAGCAGCTCGGGACAGGGGAAGAACACTGAAGCTTTCTTT
CDR3 protein: CASSSGQGKNTEAFF
V gene: TRBV5-1
CDR3 length: 15
D gene: TRBD1
clone size: NA
J gene: TRBJ1-1

CDR3 DNA: TGTGCCATCAGTGAACCCAGGGGAGATGGAAACACCATATATTTT
CDR3 protein: CAISEPRGDGNTIYF
V gene: TRBV10-3
CDR3 length: 15
D gene: NA
clone size: NA
J gene: TRBJ1-3

CDR3 DNA: TGTGCCAGCAGTCGCCGGCCCAACGGGGCTTTCTTT
CDR3 protein: CASSRRPNGAFF
V gene: TRBV12-3/TRBV12-4
CDR3 length: 12
D gene: NA
clone size: NA
J gene: TRBJ1-1

CDR3 DNA: TGTGCCAGCAGTGAAGCACTGCTGGCGGGGGGCTACGAGCAGTACTTC
CDR3 protein: CASSEALLAGGYEQYF
V gene: TRBV2
CDR3 length: 16
D gene: TRBD2
clone size: NA
J gene: TRBJ2-7

CDR3 DNA: TGTGCCACCAGTGATTTTTTGGGGGCGGCGAATGAAAAACTGTTTTTT
CDR3 protein: CATSDFLGAANEKLFF
V gene: TRBV24-1
CDR3 length: 16
D gene: NA
clone size: NA
J gene: TRBJ1-4

CDR3 DNA: TGTGCCAGCAGCCCTCGACAGGCAACGAACACTGAAGCTTTCTTT
CDR3 protein: CASSPRQATNTEAFF
V gene: TRBV7-2
CDR3 length: 15
D gene: NA
clone size: NA
J gene: TRBJ1-1

CDR3 DNA: TGTGCCAGCAGCCAAGAAGTAGGCGGACAGCAGAATTCACCCCTCCACTTT
CDR3 protein: CASSQEVGGQQNSPLHF
V gene: TRBV4-2
CDR3 length: 17
D gene: NA
clone size: NA
J gene: TRBJ1-6

CDR3 DNA: TGTGCCAGCAGTGCAGGCCGGGGGGATTACAATGAGCAGTTCTTC
CDR3 protein: CASSAGRGDYNEQFF
V gene: TRBV2
CDR3 length: 15
D gene: TRBD2
clone size: NA
J gene: TRBJ2-1

CDR3 DNA: TGTGCCAGCAGCGCCTCTAGCGGGGGGGCCGGGGAGACCCAGTACTTC
CDR3 protein: CASSASSGGAGETQYF
V gene: TRBV9
CDR3 length: 16
D gene: TRBD2
clone size: NA
J gene: TRBJ2-5

CDR3 DNA: TGTGCCATCAGTCAATCAGGGGAGGGCACTGAAGCTTTCTTT
CDR3 protein: CAISQSGEGTEAFF
V gene: TRBV10-3
CDR3 length: 14
D gene: NA
clone size: NA
J gene: TRBJ1-1

CDR3 DNA: TGTGCCAGCAGCTTGACTAGCGGGGGTGCCGGGGAGCTGTTTTTT
CDR3 protein: CASSLTSGGAGELFF
V gene: TRBV5-6
CDR3 length: 15
D gene: TRBD2
clone size: NA
J gene: TRBJ2-2

CDR3 DNA: TGTGCCAGCAGTTACCCCGGGGGGGGGACCCAGTACTTC
CDR3 protein: CASSYPGGGTQYF
V gene: TRBV6-2/TRBV6-3
CDR3 length: 13
D gene: TRBD2
clone size: NA
J gene: TRBJ2-5

CDR3 DNA: TGTGCCAGCAGTTTGTATGACAGGGGGCATGGCTACACCTTC
CDR3 protein: CASSLYDRGHGYTF
V gene: TRBV28
CDR3 length: 14
D gene: TRBD1
clone size: NA
J gene: TRBJ1-2

CDR3 DNA: TGTGCCAGCTCACCGAGCGGGACAGGGGTCCAGTTATCACCCCTCCACTTT
CDR3 protein: CASSPSGTGVQLSPLHF
V gene: TRBV18
CDR3 length: 17
D gene: TRBD1
clone size: NA
J gene: TRBJ1-6

CDR3 DNA: TGTGCCAGCAGCTCCCGACAGGATACTAACTATGGCTACACCTTC
CDR3 protein: CASSSRQDTNYGYTF
V gene: TRBV9
CDR3 length: 15
D gene: NA
clone size: NA
J gene: TRBJ1-2

CDR3 DNA: TGTGCCAGTACCCCGCTCAGCTCTGGAAACACCATATATTTT
CDR3 protein: CASTPLSSGNTIYF
V gene: TRBV19
CDR3 length: 14
D gene: NA
clone size: NA
J gene: TRBJ1-3

CDR3 DNA: TGTGCCAGCAGCAACGCCGGGACAGGGGTCGGCTACACCTTC
CDR3 protein: CASSNAGTGVGYTF
V gene: TRBV5-4
CDR3 length: 14
D gene: TRBD1
clone size: NA
J gene: TRBJ1-2

CDR3 DNA: TGCGCCAGCAGCCAAATATCAGGGGCGAACACTGAAGCTTTCTTT
CDR3 protein: CASSQISGANTEAFF
V gene: TRBV5-1
CDR3 length: 15
D gene: NA
clone size: once
J gene: TRBJ1-1

CDR3 DNA: TGTGCCAGCAGCTTGGGCGCAGGGGTCTCTGAAGCTTTCTTT
CDR3 protein: CASSLGAGVSEAFF
V gene: TRBV5-4
CDR3 length: 14
D gene: NA
clone size: NA
J gene: TRBJ1-1

CDR3 DNA: TGTGCCAGCTCACAAAACAGCCTGAACACTGAAGCTTTCTTT
CDR3 protein: CASSQNSLNTEAFF
V gene: TRBV18
CDR3 length: 14
D gene: NA
clone size: few
J gene: TRBJ1-1

CDR3 DNA: TGTGCCAGCAGCTCCCGGGTGGGTCCTGATGGGACCCAGTACTTC
CDR3 protein: CASSSRVGPDGTQYF
V gene: TRBV7-8
CDR3 length: 15
D gene: NA
clone size: NA
J gene: TRBJ2-5

CDR3 DNA: TGTGCCAGCAGCTTAGAGGGAAGGGTCACAGGACAGCCCCAGCATTTT
CDR3 protein: CASSLEGRVTGQPQHF
V gene: TRBV7-2
CDR3 length: 16
D gene: NA
clone size: NA
J gene: TRBJ1-5

CDR3 DNA: TGTGCCAGCAGCTTAGCGCCCGGTAATCAGCCCCAGCATTTT
CDR3 protein: CASSLAPGNQPQHF
V gene: TRBV7-8
CDR3 length: 14
D gene: NA
clone size: NA
J gene: TRBJ1-5

CDR3 DNA: TGCAGCGCCGCCACAGGGACGACCTACAATGAGCAGTTCTTC
CDR3 protein: CSAATGTTYNEQFF
V gene: TRBV29-1
CDR3 length: 14
D gene: NA
clone size: NA
J gene: TRBJ2-1

CDR3 DNA: TGTGCCAGCAGCATTAATTACCAAGAGACCCAGTACTTC
CDR3 protein: CASSINYQETQYF
V gene: TRBV5-4
CDR3 length: 13
D gene: NA
clone size: NA
J gene: TRBJ2-5

CDR3 DNA: TGTGCCAGCAGTTTTGCCAGAGGAAACATTCAGTACTTC
CDR3 protein: CASSFARGNIQYF
V gene: TRBV6-5
CDR3 length: 13
D gene: NA
clone size: NA
J gene: TRBJ2-4

CDR3 DNA: TGTGCCAGCAGCTTGGGGGCCGGCGATCAGCCCCAGCATTTT
CDR3 protein: CASSLGAGDQPQHF
V gene: TRBV5-4
CDR3 length: 14
D gene: NA
clone size: NA
J gene: TRBJ1-5

CDR3 DNA: TGTGCCAGCAGTGAATGGTCAGGGGCGAACACAGATACGCAGTATTTT
CDR3 protein: CASSEWSGANTDTQYF
V gene: TRBV25-1
CDR3 length: 16
D gene: NA
clone size: NA
J gene: TRBJ2-3

CDR3 DNA: TGTGCCAGCAGCTCGGACCGGGCGCTAGCGAACACTGAAGCTTTCTTT
CDR3 protein: CASSSDRALANTEAFF
V gene: TRBV7-6
CDR3 length: 16
D gene: NA
clone size: NA
J gene: TRBJ1-1

CDR3 DNA: TGTGCCAGCAGTCCCGACAGGGGGATCGCTGTTGGCTACACCTTC
CDR3 protein: CASSPDRGIAVGYTF
V gene: TRBV25-1
CDR3 length: 15
D gene: TRBD1
clone size: NA
J gene: TRBJ1-2

CDR3 DNA: TGTGCCACCAGTGGGACAGGGGGCACCATATATTTT
CDR3 protein: CATSGTGGTIYF
V gene: TRBV24-1
CDR3 length: 12
D gene: TRBD1
clone size: few
J gene: TRBJ1-3

CDR3 DNA: TGTGCCAGCAGCTTAAGGGCTAGCGGGAGGGCCTACGAGCAGTACTTC
CDR3 protein: CASSLRASGRAYEQYF
V gene: TRBV7-3
CDR3 length: 16
D gene: TRBD2
clone size: few
J gene: TRBJ2-7

CDR3 DNA: TGCGCCAGCAGCTTGCCCGGGACAGGGAGTGGTTGGAGCTACGAGCAGTACTTC
CDR3 protein: CASSLPGTGSGWSYEQYF
V gene: TRBV5-1
CDR3 length: 18
D gene: TRBD1
clone size: medium-sized
J gene: TRBJ2-7

CDR3 DNA: TGTGCCAGCAGTGTTGGGACAGAAATCTATGGCTACACCTTC
CDR3 protein: CASSVGTEIYGYTF
V gene: TRBV2
CDR3 length: 14
D gene: TRBD1
clone size: NA
J gene: TRBJ1-2

CDR3 DNA: TGTGCCAGCAGCCTGACAGGGGCTGGAAACACCATATATTTT
CDR3 protein: CASSLTGAGNTIYF
V gene: TRBV9
CDR3 length: 14
D gene: TRBD1
clone size: NA
J gene: TRBJ1-3

CDR3 DNA: TGCGCCAGCCGCGGGGCTCCCACTGAAGCTTTCTTT
CDR3 protein: CASRGAPTEAFF
V gene: TRBV5-1
CDR3 length: 12
D gene: NA
clone size: NA
J gene: TRBJ1-1

CDR3 DNA: TGTGCCAGCAGTTTATCGGAGAGCTCCTACAATGAGCAGTTCTTC
CDR3 protein: CASSLSESSYNEQFF
V gene: TRBV27
CDR3 length: 15
D gene: NA
clone size: NA
J gene: TRBJ2-1

CDR3 DNA: TGTGCCAGCAGTGATGGGGCCTCTGGAAACACCATATATTTT
CDR3 protein: CASSDGASGNTIYF
V gene: TRBV6-1
CDR3 length: 14
D gene: NA
clone size: NA
J gene: TRBJ1-3

CDR3 DNA: TGTGCCAGCAGCGTACAACCGGGGAACACTGAAGCTTTCTTT
CDR3 protein: CASSVQPGNTEAFF
V gene: TRBV3-1/TRBV3-2
CDR3 length: 14
D gene: NA
clone size: NA
J gene: TRBJ1-1

CDR3 DNA: TGTGCCAGCAACCACTTAACTAATGAAAAACTGTTTTTT
CDR3 protein: CASNHLTNEKLFF
V gene: TRBV5-5
CDR3 length: 13
D gene: NA
clone size: NA
J gene: TRBJ1-4

CDR3 DNA: TGTGCCAGTAGTAAAGGACAGGGCTATGGCTACACCTTC
CDR3 protein: CASSKGQGYGYTF
V gene: TRBV19
CDR3 length: 13
D gene: TRBD1
clone size: NA
J gene: TRBJ1-2

CDR3 DNA: TGTGCCAGCAGCCAGGCGGAGGCAGAGACCCAGTACTTC
CDR3 protein: CASSQAEAETQYF
V gene: TRBV4-2
CDR3 length: 13
D gene: NA
clone size: NA
J gene: TRBJ2-5

CDR3 DNA: TGTGCCAGCAGCTTTAGACTAGCGGGAGTCTCCGGGGAGCTGTTTTTT
CDR3 protein: CASSFRLAGVSGELFF
V gene: TRBV7-2
CDR3 length: 16
D gene: TRBD2
clone size: NA
J gene: TRBJ2-2

CDR3 DNA: TGTGCCTGGAGTGTTCCAGGGGCCCTTGAAGCTTTCTTT
CDR3 protein: CAWSVPGALEAFF
V gene: TRBV30
CDR3 length: 13
D gene: NA
clone size: NA
J gene: TRBJ1-1

CDR3 DNA: TGTGCCAGCAGTTACTCGGGCCCCGGGGTGGCAGAGACCCAGTACTTC
CDR3 protein: CASSYSGPGVAETQYF
V gene: TRBV6-5
CDR3 length: 16
D gene: NA
clone size: NA
J gene: TRBJ2-5

CDR3 DNA: TGTGCCAGCAGTGAATCTATCGGCAATGAGCAGTTCTTC
CDR3 protein: CASSESIGNEQFF
V gene: TRBV2
CDR3 length: 13
D gene: NA
clone size: few
J gene: TRBJ2-1

CDR3 DNA: TGTGCCAGCAGGACCTCCTCGGGACTAGCGCCCGGGGAGCTGTTTTTT
CDR3 protein: CASRTSSGLAPGELFF
V gene: TRBV27
CDR3 length: 16
D gene: TRBD2
clone size: NA
J gene: TRBJ2-2

CDR3 DNA: TGTGCCAGCCCGCGTGGAAGGTACAGGAAAACTCACGAGAACACTGAAGCTTTCTTT
CDR3 protein: CASPRGRYRKTHENTEAFF
V gene: TRBV21-1
CDR3 length: 19
D gene: NA
clone size: few
J gene: TRBJ1-1

CDR3 DNA: TGTGCCAACGGGGACAGAAATACTAACTATGGCTACACCTTC
CDR3 protein: CANGDRNTNYGYTF
V gene: TRBV2
CDR3 length: 14
D gene: TRBD1
clone size: NA
J gene: TRBJ1-2

CDR3 DNA: TGTGCCAGCAGCTCCACCGTGGGCGGCTACACCTTC
CDR3 protein: CASSSTVGGYTF
V gene: TRBV5-8
CDR3 length: 12
D gene: NA
clone size: NA
J gene: TRBJ1-2

CDR3 DNA: TGTGCCACCAGATCGACAGGGGGCAGTCGAGGCTACACCTTC
CDR3 protein: CATRSTGGSRGYTF
V gene: TRBV24-1
CDR3 length: 14
D gene: TRBD1
clone size: once
J gene: TRBJ1-2

CDR3 DNA: TGTGCCAGCAGCGCTAGCGGGAGCTCCTACAATGAGCAGTTCTTC
CDR3 protein: CASSASGSSYNEQFF
V gene: TRBV7-9
CDR3 length: 15
D gene: TRBD2
clone size: NA
J gene: TRBJ2-1

CDR3 DNA: TGCGCCAGCAGACACGAATACAGGGGGCTTCAGCCCCAGCATTTT
CDR3 protein: CASRHEYRGLQPQHF
V gene: TRBV4-3
CDR3 length: 15
D gene: TRBD1
clone size: NA
J gene: TRBJ1-5